This TCR beta chain is drawn from a study of regulatory T cells in long-lasting Graves disease. Construction of the TCR beta libraries employed iRepertoire HTBI primers in conjunction with Arm-PCR of CDR3 regions. TCRdb used MiXCR to reprocess the multiplex PCR reads, holding one entry per CDR3 protein. The repertoire holds 620,000 or so distinct CDR3 sequences, with 15% to 20% as singletons. Documented time point: newly diagnosed GD, antithyroid drugs for less than 3 months. Scientists built the TCR library using RNA that was extracted from PBMCs. This sample also belongs to another study, concerning T cells in Graves' hyperthyroidism and ophthalmopathy.

This specimen was peripheral blood mononuclear cells (PBMCs), taken at new diagnosis, from a patient treated with antithyroid drugs. This receptor was obtained from a woman aged 25-40 years with Graves disease.

This CDR3 reads CASSELDRPNTEAFF. CDR3 nucleotide sequence: TGTGCCAGTAGTGAACTCGACAGGCCGAACACTGAAGCTTTCTTT. The genes are TRBV19 and TRBJ1-1; D may be TRBD1 (6 bases). V lost 5 bases, J lost 1 base, and 14 bases lay in between. From germline, CDR1 is LNHDA and CDR2 SQIVND (reference sequence). CDR3 length equals 15 residues.